The entry below describes one T cell receptor beta chain. These data belong to a study of beta chain features in type 1 diabetes. The isolated RNA, all of it, was reverse transcribed, so expressed TCRB transcripts were what got sequenced. Some clones are missing from TCRdb's copy, which holds only in-frame ones; the method was immunoSEQ multiplex PCR. This table has fewer than 200,000 clones, 10% to 15% appearing once. Trimming removed 0 bases at V and 5 bases at J, with 13 bases between. CDR3 length equals 15 residues. Germline V lookup: CDR1 SGHRS, CDR2 YFSETQ. The sequenced material came from central memory CD4+ T cells from blood. This chain uses TRBV5-1 with TRBJ2-3, with D perhaps TRBD2 (6 bases). The sequence was collected from a woman younger than 30 in good health. CDR3 region: CASSLGGTEGDTQYF. As DNA, the CDR3 is TGCGCCAGCAGCTTGGGCGGGACCGAGGGAGATACGCAGTATTTT.